The clone carrying this TCR beta chain was recorded many times. Its specificity is unknown. Time point noted: newly diagnosed GD, antithyroid drugs for less than 3 months. Preparation of the TCR library used RNA extracted from PBMCs. The data originate from a study of regulatory T cells in long-lasting Graves disease. Study conclusions and caveats: TRBV28 was favored in persistent disease, as were TRBJ1-2 and TRBJ2-5.

In building TCR beta libraries, iRepertoire HTBI primers were used together with Arm-PCR of CDR3 regions. As processed by the authors: Segment identification across samples yielded around 60 TRBV and roughly 15 TRBJ segments. TCRdb fed the multiplex PCR reads into MiXCR, producing one record per CDR3 protein. These V and J calls derive from TCRdb rather than the authors' analysis. This sample has approximately 540,000 distinct CDR3 sequences; about 12% occur once, and the top ten carry 8.9%. V was clipped by 3 bases and J by 0 bases; unmatched bases: 16. The CDR3 is made up of 20 amino acids. CDR1 and CDR2 from the germline V gene are LNHNV and YYDKDF (reference sequence). A further study also used this sample, focusing on T cells in Graves' hyperthyroidism and ophthalmopathy. From that study: Based on clinical symptoms, serum thyroxine and TRAb, thyroid ultrasound and orbital computed tomography, diagnoses were reached.

The receptor was derived from a woman in her twenties or thirties with Graves disease. This chain joins TRBV15 and TRBJ2-1; 8 bases map to TRBD1. Sequencing was performed on peripheral blood mononuclear cells (PBMCs), taken at new diagnosis, from a patient treated with antithyroid drugs. CDR3 nucleotide sequence: TGTGCCACCAGCAGGGGACCGGGACAGGTCATCCGTAGCTCCTACAATGAGCAGTTCTTC. Amino acids: CATSRGPGQVIRSSYNEQFF.